The sequence of this T cell receptor (beta chain) was determined in a study of blood T cell repertoires in COVID-19. Study at large: COVID-19 samples, acute and convalescent, were from the United States, Italy and Spain.

This table comes from immunoSEQ multiplex PCR, and its TCRdb copy is limited to in-frame clones, with some not included. The table includes tens of thousands of clones, about three quarters detected once. With 3 bases clipped from V and 4 bases from J, the junction kept 0 bases outside the gene matches. Germline CDR1 LGHNA, CDR2 YNFKEQ. CDR3 size: 13 residues. Sequenced input: peripheral blood. This rearrangement joins TRBV4-2 to TRBJ1-2, with TRBD1 matching 9 bases. The source is a man in his thirties or forties with COVID-19, enrolled during active disease. Here the CDR3 DNA reads TGTGCCAGCAGCCAGACAGGGGGCTATGGCTACACCTTC. Translating it yields CASSQTGGYGYTF.